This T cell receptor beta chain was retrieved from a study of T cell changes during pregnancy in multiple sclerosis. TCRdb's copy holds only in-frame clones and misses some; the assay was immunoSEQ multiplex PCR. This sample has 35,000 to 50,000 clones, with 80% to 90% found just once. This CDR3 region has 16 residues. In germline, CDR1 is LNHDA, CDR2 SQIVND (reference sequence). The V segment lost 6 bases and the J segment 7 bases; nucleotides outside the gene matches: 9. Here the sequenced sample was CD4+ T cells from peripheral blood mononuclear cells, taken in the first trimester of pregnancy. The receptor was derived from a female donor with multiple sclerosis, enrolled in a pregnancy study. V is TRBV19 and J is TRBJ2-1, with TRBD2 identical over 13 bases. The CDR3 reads CASSPRTSGRTNEQFF. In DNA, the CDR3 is TGTGCCAGTAGCCCTAGGACTAGCGGGAGAACTAATGAGCAGTTCTTC.